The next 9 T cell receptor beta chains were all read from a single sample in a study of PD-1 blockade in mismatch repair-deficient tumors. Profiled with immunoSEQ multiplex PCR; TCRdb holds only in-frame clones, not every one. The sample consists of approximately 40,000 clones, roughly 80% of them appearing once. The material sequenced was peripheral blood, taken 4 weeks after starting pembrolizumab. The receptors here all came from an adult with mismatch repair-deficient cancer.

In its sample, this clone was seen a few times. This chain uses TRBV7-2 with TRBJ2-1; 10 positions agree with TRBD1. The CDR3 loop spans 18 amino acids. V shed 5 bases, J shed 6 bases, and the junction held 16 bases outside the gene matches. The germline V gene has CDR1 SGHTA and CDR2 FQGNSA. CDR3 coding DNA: TGTGCCAGCAGCGAAGATGGGACAGGGGTCATTTCGGGCAATGAGCAGTTCTTC. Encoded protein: CASSEDGTGVISGNEQFF. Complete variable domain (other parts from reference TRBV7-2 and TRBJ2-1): GAGVSQSPSNKVTEKGKDVELRCDPISGHTALYWYRQSLGQGLEFLIYFQGNSAPDKSGLPSDRFSAERTGGSVSTLTIQRTQQEDSAVYLCASSEDGTGVISGNEQFFGPGTRLTVL.

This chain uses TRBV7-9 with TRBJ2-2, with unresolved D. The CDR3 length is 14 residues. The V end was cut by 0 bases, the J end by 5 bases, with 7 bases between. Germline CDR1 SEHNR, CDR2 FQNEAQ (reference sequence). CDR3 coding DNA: TGTGCCAGCAGCTTAGCGGACCTTACCGGGGAGCTGTTTTTT. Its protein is CASSLADLTGELFF.

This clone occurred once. DNA of the CDR3: TGTGCCAGCAGTAACCACGTAGCGGGACTGAATGAGCAGTTCTTC. Translating it yields CASSNHVAGLNEQFF. The rearrangement links TRBV2 to TRBJ2-1, with TRBD2 matching 8 bases. Trimming took 5 bases from V and 7 from J; bases not matched to a gene: 10. Looked up from germline, CDR1 is SNHLY and CDR2 is FYNNEI. CDR3 length: 15 residues.

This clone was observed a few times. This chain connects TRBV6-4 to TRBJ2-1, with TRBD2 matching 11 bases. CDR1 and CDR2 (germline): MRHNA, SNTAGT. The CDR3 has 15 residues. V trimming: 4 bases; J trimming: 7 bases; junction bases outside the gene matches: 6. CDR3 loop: CASSVTSGSVNEQFF. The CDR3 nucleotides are TGTGCCAGCAGTGTTACTAGCGGGAGTGTAAATGAGCAGTTCTTC.

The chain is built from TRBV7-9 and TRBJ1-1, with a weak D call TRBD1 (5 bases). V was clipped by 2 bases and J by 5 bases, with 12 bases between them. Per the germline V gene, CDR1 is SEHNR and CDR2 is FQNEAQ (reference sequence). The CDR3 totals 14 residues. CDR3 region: CASSLPGTRTEAFF. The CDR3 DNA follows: TGTGCCAGCAGCTTACCAGGGACGAGAACTGAAGCTTTCTTT.

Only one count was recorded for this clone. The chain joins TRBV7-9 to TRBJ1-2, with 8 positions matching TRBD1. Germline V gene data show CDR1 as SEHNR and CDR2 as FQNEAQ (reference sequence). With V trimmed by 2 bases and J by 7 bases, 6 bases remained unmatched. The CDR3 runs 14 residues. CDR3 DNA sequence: TGTGCCAGCAGCTTACGACAGGGGACAGGTGGCTACACCTTC. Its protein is CASSLRQGTGGYTF.

The CDR3 loop is CASSVTSGRVDEQFF. CDR3 DNA: TGTGCCAGCAGCGTCACTAGCGGGAGGGTCGATGAGCAGTTCTTC. The gene calls are TRBV6-1 and TRBJ2-1; TRBD2 agrees at 13 bases. With V trimmed by 6 bases and J by 8 bases, 7 bases remained unmatched. Germline V lookup: CDR1 MNHNS, CDR2 SASEGT. This CDR3 spans 15 amino acids.

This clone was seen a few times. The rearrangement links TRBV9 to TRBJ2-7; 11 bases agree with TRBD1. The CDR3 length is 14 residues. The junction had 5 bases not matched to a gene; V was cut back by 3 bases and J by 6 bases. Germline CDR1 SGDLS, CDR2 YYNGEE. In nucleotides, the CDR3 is TGTGCCAGCAGCGGGACAGGGGGCTCTGGCGAGCAGTACTTC. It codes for CASSGTGGSGEQYF.

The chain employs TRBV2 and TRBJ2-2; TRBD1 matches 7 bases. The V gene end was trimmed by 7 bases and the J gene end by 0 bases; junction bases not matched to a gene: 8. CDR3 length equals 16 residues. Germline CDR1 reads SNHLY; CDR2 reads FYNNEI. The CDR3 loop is CASTFPTGTNTGELFF. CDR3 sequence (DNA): TGTGCCAGCACCTTCCCGACAGGGACGAACACCGGGGAGCTGTTTTTT.